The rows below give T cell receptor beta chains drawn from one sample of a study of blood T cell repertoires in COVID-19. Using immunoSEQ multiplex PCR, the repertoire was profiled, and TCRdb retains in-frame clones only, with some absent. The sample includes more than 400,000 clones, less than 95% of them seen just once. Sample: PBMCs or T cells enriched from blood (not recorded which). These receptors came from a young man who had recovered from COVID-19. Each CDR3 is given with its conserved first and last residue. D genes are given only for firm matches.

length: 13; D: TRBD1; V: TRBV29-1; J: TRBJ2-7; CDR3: CSAGQGPGYEQYF; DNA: TGCAGCGCAGGACAGGGTCCGGGCTACGAGCAGTACTTC
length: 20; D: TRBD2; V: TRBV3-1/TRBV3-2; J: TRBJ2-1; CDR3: CASSQERISGVLGSYNEQFF; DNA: TGTGCCAGCAGCCAAGAGAGGATTAGCGGGGTCTTGGGGTCCTACAATGAGCAGTTCTTC
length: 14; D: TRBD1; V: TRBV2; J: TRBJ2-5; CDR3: CASSEDRGRETQYF; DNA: TGTGCCAGCAGCGAGGACAGGGGGCGGGAGACCCAGTACTTC
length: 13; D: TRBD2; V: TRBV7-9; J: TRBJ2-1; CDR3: CASRLAGNNEQFF; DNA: TGTGCCAGCAGACTAGCGGGAAACAATGAGCAGTTCTTC
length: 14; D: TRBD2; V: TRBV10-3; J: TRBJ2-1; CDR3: CAISGGGLVNEQFF; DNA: TGTGCCATCAGTGGAGGGGGACTAGTCAATGAGCAGTTCTTC
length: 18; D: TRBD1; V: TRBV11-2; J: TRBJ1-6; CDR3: CASSLVFRGGQGNSPLHF; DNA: TGTGCCAGCAGCTTAGTCTTTAGGGGGGGACAGGGAAATTCACCCCTCCACTTT
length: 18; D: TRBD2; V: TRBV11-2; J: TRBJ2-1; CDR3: CASSSLFRTSGGYNEQFF; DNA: TGTGCCAGCAGCTCGCTCTTTCGGACTAGCGGGGGGTACAATGAGCAGTTCTTC
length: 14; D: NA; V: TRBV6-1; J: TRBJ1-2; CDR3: CASSEVGADYGYTF; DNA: TGTGCCAGCAGTGAAGTAGGGGCGGACTATGGCTACACCTTC
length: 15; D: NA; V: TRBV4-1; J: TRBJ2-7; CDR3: CASSPKDSEAYEQYF; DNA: TGCGCCAGCAGCCCCAAGGACTCGGAAGCCTACGAGCAGTACTTC
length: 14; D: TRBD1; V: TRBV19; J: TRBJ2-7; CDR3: CASSISDRFYEQYF; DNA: TGTGCCAGTAGTATATCGGACAGGTTCTACGAGCAGTACTTC
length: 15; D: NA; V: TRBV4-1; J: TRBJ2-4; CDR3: CASSLSTGFQNIQYF; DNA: TGCGCCAGCAGCCTCTCGACGGGTTTCCAAAACATTCAGTACTTC
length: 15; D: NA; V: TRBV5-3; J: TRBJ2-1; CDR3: CARSFHGTHKTGQFF; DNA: TGTGCCAGAAGCTTTCATGGGACTCATAAGACTGGGCAGTTCTTC
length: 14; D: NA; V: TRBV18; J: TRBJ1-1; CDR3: CASSQRELNTEAFF; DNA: TGTGCCAGCTCACAAAGAGAGTTGAACACTGAAGCTTTCTTT
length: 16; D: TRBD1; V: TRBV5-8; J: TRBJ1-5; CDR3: CASSRRTGLSNQPQHF; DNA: TGTGCCAGCAGCCGACGGACAGGGCTTAGCAATCAGCCCCAGCATTTT
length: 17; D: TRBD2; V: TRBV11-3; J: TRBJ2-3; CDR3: CASSSREASGATDTQYF; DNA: TGTGCCAGCAGCTCTAGGGAGGCTAGCGGGGCCACAGATACGCAGTATTTT
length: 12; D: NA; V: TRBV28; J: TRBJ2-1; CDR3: CASKGRLNEQFF; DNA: TGTGCCAGCAAAGGGAGACTGAATGAGCAGTTCTTC
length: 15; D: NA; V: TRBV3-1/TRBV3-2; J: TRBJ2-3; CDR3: CASSEAGDKTDTQYF; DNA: TGTGCCAGCAGCGAAGCAGGGGACAAAACAGATACGCAGTATTTT